This T cell receptor beta chain was recovered during a study of blood T cells in healthy people across ages. A note on this clonotype: Its antigen is currently unknown.

Trimming removed 4 bases from V and 7 bases from J, with 11 bases in between. Germline V gives CDR1 SGHRS, CDR2 YFSETQ. The CDR3 totals 12 residues. All donors came from Russia, were Caucasian and healthy, and spanned ages about 6 to 90. Study findings and constraints: Naive CD4+ cells and diversity were both higher in long-lived donors than in aged donors. Age brought a roughly linear fall in TCR beta diversity measured per million T cells.

The second PCR ran roughly 7 to 12 cycles with a sample-barcoded 5' primer and J-beta primers. From the 5' RACE reads, TCRdb called clonotypes with MiXCR, one entry per CDR3 protein. Among about 1.1 million distinct CDR3 sequences listed, under 40% were seen once. Sample: blood. This sequence was found in a man in his late teens or twenties in good health. The genes are TRBV5-1 and TRBJ1-2; D is possibly TRBD1 (5 bases). DNA for the CDR3: TGCGCCAGCAGCGTAGGGACCGTTGGCTACACCTTC. Translating it yields CASSVGTVGYTF.